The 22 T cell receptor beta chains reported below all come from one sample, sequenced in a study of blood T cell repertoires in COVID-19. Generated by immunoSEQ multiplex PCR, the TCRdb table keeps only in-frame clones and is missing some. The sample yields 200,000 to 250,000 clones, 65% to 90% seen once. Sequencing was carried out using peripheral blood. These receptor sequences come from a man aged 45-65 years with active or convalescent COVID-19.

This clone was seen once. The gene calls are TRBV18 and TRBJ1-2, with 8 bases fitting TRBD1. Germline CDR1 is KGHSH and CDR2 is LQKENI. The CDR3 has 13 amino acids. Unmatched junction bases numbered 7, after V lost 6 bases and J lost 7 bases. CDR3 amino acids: CASSETGESGYTF. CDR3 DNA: TGTGCCAGCTCGGAGACAGGGGAATCTGGCTACACCTTC.

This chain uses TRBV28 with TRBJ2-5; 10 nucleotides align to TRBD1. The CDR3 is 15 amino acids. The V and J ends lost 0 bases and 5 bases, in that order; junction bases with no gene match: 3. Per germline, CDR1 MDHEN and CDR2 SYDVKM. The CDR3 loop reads CASSLWTGGGETQYF. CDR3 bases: TGTGCCAGCAGTTTATGGACAGGGGGCGGGGAGACCCAGTACTTC. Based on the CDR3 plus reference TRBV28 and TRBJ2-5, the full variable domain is DVKVTQSSRYLVKRTGEKVFLECVQDMDHENMFWYRQDPGLGLRLIYFSYDVKMKEKGDIPEGYSVSREKKERFSLILESASTNQTSMYLCASSLWTGGGETQYFGPGTRLLVL.

CDR3 protein: CASSSRDRGYNEQFF. CDR3 nucleotide sequence: TGTGCCAGCAGTTCTAGGGACAGGGGTTACAATGAGCAGTTCTTC. The gene calls are TRBV28 and TRBJ2-1; TRBD1 agrees at 10 bases. This CDR3 comprises 15 residues. V lost 4 bases, J lost 4 bases, and 4 bases stayed unmatched. The germline V gene has CDR1 MDHEN and CDR2 SYDVKM.

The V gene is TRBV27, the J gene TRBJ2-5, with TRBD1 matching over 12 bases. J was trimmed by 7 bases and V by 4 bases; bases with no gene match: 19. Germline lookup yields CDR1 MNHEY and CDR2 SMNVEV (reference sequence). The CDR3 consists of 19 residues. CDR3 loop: CASSSSYGTGGGGRGTQYF. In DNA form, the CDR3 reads TGTGCCAGCAGTTCATCATATGGGACAGGGGGCGGGGGCAGAGGGACCCAGTACTTC.

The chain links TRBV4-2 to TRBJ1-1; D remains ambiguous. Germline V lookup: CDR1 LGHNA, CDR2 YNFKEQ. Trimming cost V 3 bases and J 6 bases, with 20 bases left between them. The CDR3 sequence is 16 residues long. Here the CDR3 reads CASSHVLRVGGAEAFF. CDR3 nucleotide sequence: TGTGCCAGCAGCCATGTACTTAGGGTTGGCGGGGCTGAAGCTTTCTTT.

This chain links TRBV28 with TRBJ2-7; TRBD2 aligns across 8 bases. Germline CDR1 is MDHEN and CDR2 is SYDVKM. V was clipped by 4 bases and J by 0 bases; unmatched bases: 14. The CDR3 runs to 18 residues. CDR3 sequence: CASSSPGGSGDPSYEQYF. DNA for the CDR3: TGTGCCAGCAGTTCCCCGGGTGGTAGCGGGGACCCCTCCTACGAGCAGTACTTC.

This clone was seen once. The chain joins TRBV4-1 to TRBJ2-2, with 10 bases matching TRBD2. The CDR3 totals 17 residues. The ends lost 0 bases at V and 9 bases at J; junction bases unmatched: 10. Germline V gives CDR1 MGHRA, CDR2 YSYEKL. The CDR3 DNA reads TGCGCCAGCAGCCAAGAAAGGAGCGGGGGGGTGGCCCGGGAGCTGTTTTTT. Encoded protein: CASSQERSGGVARELFF.

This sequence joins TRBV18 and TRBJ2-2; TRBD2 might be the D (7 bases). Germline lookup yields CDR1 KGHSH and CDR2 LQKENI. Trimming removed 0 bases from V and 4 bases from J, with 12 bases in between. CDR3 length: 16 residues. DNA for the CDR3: TGTGCCAGCTCACCACCGGCTCGGGGGGCCACCGGGGAGCTGTTTTTT. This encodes CASSPPARGATGELFF.

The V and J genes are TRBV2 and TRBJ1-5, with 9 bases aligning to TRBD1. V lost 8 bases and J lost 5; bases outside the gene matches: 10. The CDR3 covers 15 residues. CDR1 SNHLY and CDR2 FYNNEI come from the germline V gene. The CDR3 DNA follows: TGTGCCAGCGCTCTGGACAGGGGAGGCCATCAGCCCCAGCATTTT. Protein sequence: CASALDRGGHQPQHF.

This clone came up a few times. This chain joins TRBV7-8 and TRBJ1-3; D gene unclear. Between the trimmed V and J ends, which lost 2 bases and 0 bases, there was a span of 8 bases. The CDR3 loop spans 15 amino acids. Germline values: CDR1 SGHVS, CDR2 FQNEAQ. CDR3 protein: CASSLPQLSGNTIYF. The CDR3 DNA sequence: TGTGCCAGCAGCTTACCACAGCTCTCTGGAAACACCATATATTTT.

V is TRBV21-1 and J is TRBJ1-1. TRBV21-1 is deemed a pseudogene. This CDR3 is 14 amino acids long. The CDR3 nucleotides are TGTGCCAGCAGCAAAGATGGCGGCGAGACTGAAGCTTTCTTT. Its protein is CASSKDGGETEAFF.

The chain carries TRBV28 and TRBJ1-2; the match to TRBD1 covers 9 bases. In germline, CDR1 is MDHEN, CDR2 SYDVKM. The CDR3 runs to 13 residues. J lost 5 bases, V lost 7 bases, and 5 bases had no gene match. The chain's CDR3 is CASTGQGRYGYTF. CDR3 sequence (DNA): TGTGCCAGCACCGGACAGGGGAGGTATGGCTACACCTTC.

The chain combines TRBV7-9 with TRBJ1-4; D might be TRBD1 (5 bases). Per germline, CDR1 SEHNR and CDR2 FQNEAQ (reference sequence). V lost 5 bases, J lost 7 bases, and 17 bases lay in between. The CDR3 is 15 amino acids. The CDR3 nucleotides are TGTGCCAGCAGCATCCTGACCGGGGGTGGTGAAAAACTGTTTTTT. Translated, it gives CASSILTGGGEKLFF. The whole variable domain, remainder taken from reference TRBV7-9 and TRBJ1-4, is DTGVSQNPRHKITKRGQNVTFRCDPISEHNRLYWYRQTLGQGPEFLTYFQNEAQLEKSRLLSDRFSAERPKGSFSTLEIQRTEQGDSAMYLCASSILTGGGEKLFFGSGTQLSVL.

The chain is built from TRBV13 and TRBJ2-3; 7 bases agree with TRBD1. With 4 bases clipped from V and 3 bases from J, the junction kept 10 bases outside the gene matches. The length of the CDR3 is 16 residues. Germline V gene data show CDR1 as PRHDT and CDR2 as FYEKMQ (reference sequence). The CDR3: CASSSPRQGDTDTQYF. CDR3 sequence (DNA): TGTGCCAGCAGCTCACCACGACAGGGAGATACAGATACGCAGTATTTT.

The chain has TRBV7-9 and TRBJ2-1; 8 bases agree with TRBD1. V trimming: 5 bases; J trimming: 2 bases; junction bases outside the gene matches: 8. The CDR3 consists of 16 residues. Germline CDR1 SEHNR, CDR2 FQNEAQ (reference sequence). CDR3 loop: CASSNSQGAPYNEQFF. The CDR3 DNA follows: TGTGCCAGCAGCAATAGTCAGGGGGCCCCCTACAATGAGCAGTTCTTC. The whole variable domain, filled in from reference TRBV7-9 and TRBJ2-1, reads DTGVSQNPRHKITKRGQNVTFRCDPISEHNRLYWYRQTLGQGPEFLTYFQNEAQLEKSRLLSDRFSAERPKGSFSTLEIQRTEQGDSAMYLCASSNSQGAPYNEQFFGPGTRLTVL.

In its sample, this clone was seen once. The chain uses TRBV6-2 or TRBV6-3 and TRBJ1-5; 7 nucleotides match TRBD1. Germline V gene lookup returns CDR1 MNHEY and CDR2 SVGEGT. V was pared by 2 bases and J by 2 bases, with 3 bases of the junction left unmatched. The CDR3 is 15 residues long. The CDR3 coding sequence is TGTGCCAGCAGTTACACCAGGGGGGGCAATCAGCCCCAGCATTTT. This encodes CASSYTRGGNQPQHF.

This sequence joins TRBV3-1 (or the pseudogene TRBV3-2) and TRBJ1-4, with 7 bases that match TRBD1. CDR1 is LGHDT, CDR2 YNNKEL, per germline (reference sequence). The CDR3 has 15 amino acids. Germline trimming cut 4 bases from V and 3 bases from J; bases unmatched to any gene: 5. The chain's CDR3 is CASSPDRVANEKLFF. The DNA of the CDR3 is TGTGCCAGCAGCCCTGACAGGGTTGCTAATGAAAAACTGTTTTTT.

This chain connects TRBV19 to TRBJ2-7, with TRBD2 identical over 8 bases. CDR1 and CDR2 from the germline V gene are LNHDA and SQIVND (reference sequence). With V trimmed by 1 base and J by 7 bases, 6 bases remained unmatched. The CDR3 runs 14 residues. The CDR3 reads CASSIVAGGGEQYF. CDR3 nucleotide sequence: TGTGCCAGTAGTATAGTGGCGGGGGGCGGAGAGCAGTACTTC.

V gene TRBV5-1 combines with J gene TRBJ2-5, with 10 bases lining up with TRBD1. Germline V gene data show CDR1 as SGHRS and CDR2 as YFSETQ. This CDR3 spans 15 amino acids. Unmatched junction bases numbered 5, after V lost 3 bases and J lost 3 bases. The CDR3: CASSYIGTGEETQYF. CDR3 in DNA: TGCGCCAGCAGCTATATCGGGACAGGGGAAGAGACCCAGTACTTC. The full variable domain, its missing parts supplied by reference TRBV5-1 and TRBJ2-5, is KAGVTQTPRYLIKTRGQQVTLSCSPISGHRSVSWYQQTPGQGLQFLFEYFSETQRNKGNFPGRFSGRQFSNSRSEMNVSTLELGDSALYLCASSYIGTGEETQYFGPGTRLLVL.

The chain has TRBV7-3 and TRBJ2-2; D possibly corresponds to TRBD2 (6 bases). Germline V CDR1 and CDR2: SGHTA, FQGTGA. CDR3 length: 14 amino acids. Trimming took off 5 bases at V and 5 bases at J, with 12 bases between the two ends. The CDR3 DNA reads TGTGCCAGCAGCCTACTAGCAGCAACCGGGGAGCTGTTTTTT. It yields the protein CASSLLAATGELFF.

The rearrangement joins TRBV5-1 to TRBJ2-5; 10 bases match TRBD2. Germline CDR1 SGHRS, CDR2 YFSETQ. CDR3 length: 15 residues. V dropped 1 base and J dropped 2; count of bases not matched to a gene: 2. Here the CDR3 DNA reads TGCGCCAGCAGCTTGACTAGCGGGGAGCAAGAGACCCAGTACTTC. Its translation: CASSLTSGEQETQYF.

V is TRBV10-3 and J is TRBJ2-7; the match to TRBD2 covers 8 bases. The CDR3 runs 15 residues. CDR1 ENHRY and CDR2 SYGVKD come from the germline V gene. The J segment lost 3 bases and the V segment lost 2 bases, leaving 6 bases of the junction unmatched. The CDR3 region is CAISERTSRNYEQYF. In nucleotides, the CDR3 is TGTGCCATCAGTGAGCGGACTAGCCGGAACTACGAGCAGTACTTC.